The clone carrying this T cell receptor beta chain was seen a few times. Its antigen is still unknown. The data are from a study of naive and memory T cell subsets. Broader study findings: TCR transcript changes with activation or differentiation may affect this RNA method.

The library had UMIs added by 3' ligation of an oligonucleotide to TCR cDNA. RNA was extracted from 2.5 ml of whole blood of healthy adults. Unsorted total RNA, 1 to 1000 ng, was DNase treated before reverse transcription. Ligated cDNA underwent four rounds of PCR with nested alpha and beta constant region primers and SP2. Reverse transcription of blood and skin TCR RNA was primed at alpha and beta constant regions. TCRdb reanalysed the UMI-ligation and nested PCR reads using MiXCR and keeps one entry per CDR3 protein. The sample includes some 26,000 distinct CDR3 sequences, 5.2% of them seen just once. V lost 2 bases and J 6 bases, leaving 8 bases between the germline ends. The length of the CDR3 is 13 residues.

The chain uses TRBV12-3 or TRBV12-4 and TRBJ1-5, with D maybe TRBD1 (5 bases). This TCR came from an adult in good health. Input material: blood. CDR3 region: CASSLKRGQPQHF. The CDR3 DNA reads TGTGCCAGCAGTTTAAAAAGGGGTCAGCCCCAGCATTTT.